This T cell receptor (beta chain) was identified during a study of cytomegalovirus exposure and HLA in healthy donors. Donors were ostensibly healthy at sampling, although undocumented immune exposures were probable. Primers included in the PCR were 60 Vbeta and 13 Jbeta primers. Sequenced by immunoSEQ multiplex PCR; TCRdb stores in-frame clones only, minus some. The table lists some 130,000 clones, 76% of them singletons. Study conclusions and caveats: Later analysis placed DRB1 highest and HLA-C lowest in TCR association rates, which differed by HLA locus. Productive rates of about 87% or about 30% were seen for most TCR beta V segments in an earlier analysis.

From germline, CDR1 is MNHEY and CDR2 SMNVEV (reference sequence). The CDR3 runs to 15 residues. V lost 5 bases and J lost 3; bases outside the gene matches: 7. Note on this clone: Its antigen is currently unknown.

The sequence came from a man aged 40-49 years in good health and CMV-seronegative. Material: PBMCs. The chain employs TRBV27 and TRBJ2-7; 10 bases fit TRBD1. CDR3 amino acids: CASSLTGTGDYEQYF. The CDR3 nucleotides read TGTGCCAGCAGTCTGACCGGGACAGGGGACTACGAGCAGTACTTC.